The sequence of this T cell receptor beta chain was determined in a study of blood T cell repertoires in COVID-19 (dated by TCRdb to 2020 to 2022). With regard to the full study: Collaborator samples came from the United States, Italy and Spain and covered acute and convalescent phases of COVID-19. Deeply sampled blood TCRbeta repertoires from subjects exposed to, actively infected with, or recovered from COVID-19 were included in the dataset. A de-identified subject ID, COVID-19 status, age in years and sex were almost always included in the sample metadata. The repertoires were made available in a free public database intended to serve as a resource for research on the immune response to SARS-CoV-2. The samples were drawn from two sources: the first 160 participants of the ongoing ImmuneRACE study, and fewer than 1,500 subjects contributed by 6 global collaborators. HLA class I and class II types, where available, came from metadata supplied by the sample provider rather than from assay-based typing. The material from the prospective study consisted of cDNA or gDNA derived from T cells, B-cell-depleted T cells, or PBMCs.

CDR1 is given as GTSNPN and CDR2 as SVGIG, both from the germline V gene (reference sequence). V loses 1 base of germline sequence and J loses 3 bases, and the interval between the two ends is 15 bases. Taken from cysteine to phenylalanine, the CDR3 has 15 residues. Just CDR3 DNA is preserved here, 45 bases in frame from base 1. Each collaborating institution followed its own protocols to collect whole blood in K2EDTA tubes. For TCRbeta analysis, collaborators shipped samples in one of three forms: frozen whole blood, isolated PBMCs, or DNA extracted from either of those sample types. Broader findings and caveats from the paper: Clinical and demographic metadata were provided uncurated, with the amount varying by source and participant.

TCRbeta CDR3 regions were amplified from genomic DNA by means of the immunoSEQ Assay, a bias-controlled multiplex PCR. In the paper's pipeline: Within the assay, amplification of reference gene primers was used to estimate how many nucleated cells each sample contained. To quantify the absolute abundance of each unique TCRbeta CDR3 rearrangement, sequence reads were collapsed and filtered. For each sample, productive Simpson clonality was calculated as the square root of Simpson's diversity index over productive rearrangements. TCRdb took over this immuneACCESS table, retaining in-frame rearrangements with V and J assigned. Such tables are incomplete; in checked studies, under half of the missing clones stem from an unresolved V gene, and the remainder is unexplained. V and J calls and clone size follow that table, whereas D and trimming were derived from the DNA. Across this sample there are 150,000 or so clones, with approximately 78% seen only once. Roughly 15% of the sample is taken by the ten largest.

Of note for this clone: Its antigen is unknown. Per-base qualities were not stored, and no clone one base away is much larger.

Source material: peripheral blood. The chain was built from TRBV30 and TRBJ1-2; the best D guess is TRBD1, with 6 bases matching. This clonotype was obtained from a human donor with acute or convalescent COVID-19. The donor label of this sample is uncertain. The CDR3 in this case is CAWSGLGQNDYGYTF. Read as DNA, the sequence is TGTGCCTGGAGTGGTCTGGGACAAAACGACTATGGCTACACCTTC.